This T cell receptor (beta chain) emerged from a study of CD8+ T cells in alopecia areata. This clone came up a few times. TCR sequencing used cDNA made by reverse transcription of extracted RNA. TCRdb keeps only in-frame clones here, not all; method: immunoSEQ multiplex PCR. The table includes about 110,000 clones, 50% to 70% detected once. This CDR3 has 13 amino acids. V lost 6 bases, J lost 5 bases, and 11 bases lay in between. Germline assignment: CDR1 MRHNA and CDR2 SNTAGT. Source material: NKG2D-low CD8+ T cells sorted from blood. This clonotype was sampled from a human donor with alopecia areata. The chain combines TRBV6-4 with TRBJ2-1, with D tentatively TRBD2 (7 bases). Here the CDR3 DNA reads TGTGCCAGCAGGGGGGGGCTGAACAATGAGCAGTTCTTC. Translating it yields CASRGGLNNEQFF.